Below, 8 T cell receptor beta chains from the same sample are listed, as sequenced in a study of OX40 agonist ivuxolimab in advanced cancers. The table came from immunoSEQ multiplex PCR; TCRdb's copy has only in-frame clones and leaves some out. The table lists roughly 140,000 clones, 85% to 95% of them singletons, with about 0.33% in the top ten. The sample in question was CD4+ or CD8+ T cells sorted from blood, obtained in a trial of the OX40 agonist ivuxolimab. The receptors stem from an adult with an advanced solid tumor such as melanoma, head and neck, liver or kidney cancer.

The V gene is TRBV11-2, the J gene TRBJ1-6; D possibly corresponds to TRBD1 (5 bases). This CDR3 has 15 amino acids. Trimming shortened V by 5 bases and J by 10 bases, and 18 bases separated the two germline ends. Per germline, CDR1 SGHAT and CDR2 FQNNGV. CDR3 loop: CASSQIKGMGSPLHF. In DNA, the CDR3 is TGTGCCAGCAGCCAAATTAAGGGGATGGGGTCACCCCTCCACTTT.

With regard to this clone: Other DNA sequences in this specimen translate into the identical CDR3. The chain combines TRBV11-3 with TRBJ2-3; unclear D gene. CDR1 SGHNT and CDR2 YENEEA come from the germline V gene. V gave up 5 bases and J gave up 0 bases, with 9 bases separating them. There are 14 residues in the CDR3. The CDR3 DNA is TGTGCCAGCAGCCTACGTTCTAGCACAGATACGCAGTATTTT. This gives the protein CASSLRSSTDTQYF.

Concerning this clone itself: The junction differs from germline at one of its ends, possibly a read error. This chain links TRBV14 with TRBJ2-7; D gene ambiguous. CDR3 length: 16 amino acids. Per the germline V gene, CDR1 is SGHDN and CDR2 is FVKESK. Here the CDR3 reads CASSKENIGGTYEQYF. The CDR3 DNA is TGTGCCAGCAGCAAAGAAAATATTGGCGGTACCTACGAGCAGTACTTC.

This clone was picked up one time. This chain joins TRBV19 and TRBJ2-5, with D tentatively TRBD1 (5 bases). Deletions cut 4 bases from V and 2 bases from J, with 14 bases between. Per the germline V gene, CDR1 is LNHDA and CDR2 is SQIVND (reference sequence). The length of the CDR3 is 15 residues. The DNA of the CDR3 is TGTGCCAGTAGTAGGGGCTTAAGTTTACAAGAGACCCAGTACTTC. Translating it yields CASSRGLSLQETQYF.

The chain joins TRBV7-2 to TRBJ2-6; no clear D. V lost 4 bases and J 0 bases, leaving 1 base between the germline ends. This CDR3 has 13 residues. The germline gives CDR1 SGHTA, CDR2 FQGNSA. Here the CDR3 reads CASSSSGANVLTF. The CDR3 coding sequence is TGTGCCAGCAGCTCCTCTGGGGCCAACGTCCTGACTTTC.

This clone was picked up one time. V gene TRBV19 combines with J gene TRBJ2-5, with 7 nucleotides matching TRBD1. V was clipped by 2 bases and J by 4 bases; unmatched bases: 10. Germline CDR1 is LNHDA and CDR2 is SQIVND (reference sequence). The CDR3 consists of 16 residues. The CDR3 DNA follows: TGTGCCAGTAGTATAAATCCCGGGGCAGGGGGAGAGACCCAGTACTTC. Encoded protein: CASSINPGAGGETQYF.

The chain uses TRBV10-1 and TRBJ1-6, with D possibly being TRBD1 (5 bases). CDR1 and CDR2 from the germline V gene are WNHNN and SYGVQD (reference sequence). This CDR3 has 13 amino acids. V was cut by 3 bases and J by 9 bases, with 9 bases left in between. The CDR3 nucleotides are TGCGCCAGCAGTGACAGGGCCGGTTCACCCCTCCACTTT. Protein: CASSDRAGSPLHF.

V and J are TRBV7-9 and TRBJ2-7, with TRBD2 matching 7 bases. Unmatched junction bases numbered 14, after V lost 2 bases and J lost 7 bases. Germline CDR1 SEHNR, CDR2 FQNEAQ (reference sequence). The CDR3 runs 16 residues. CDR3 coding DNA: TGTGCCAGCAGCTTAAATCCCGGGACTACCAGTTGGGAGCAGTACTTC. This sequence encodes CASSLNPGTTSWEQYF.